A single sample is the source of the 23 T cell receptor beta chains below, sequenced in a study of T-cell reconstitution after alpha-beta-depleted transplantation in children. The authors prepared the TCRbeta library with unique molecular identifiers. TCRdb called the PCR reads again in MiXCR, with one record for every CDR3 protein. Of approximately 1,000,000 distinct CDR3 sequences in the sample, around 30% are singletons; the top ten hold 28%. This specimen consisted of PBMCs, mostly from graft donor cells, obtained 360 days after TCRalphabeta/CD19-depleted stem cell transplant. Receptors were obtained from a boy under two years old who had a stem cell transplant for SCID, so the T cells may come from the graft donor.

The CDR3 DNA reads as TGTGCCACCAGCAGAGATGAGGGTGAGCAGTTCTTC. It yields the protein CATSRDEGEQFF. This chain uses TRBV15 with TRBJ2-1; weak D call: TRBD2 (5 bases). The CDR3 has 12 residues. CDR1 is LNHNV, CDR2 YYDKDF, per germline (reference sequence). Trimming cost V 0 bases and J 9 bases, with 6 bases left between them.

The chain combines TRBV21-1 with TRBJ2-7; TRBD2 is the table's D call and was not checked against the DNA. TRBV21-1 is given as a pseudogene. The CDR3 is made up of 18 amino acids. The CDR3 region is CASSKAPGTSGDSYEQYF. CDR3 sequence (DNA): TGTGCCAGCAGCAAAGCTCCTGGGACTAGCGGGGACTCCTACGAGCAGTACTTC.

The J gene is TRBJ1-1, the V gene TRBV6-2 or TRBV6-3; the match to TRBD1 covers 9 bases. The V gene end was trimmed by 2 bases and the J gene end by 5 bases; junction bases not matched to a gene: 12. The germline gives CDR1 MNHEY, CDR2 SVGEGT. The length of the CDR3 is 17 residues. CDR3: CASSYAGRGQGRTEAFF. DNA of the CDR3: TGTGCCAGCAGTTACGCCGGCAGGGGACAGGGAAGAACTGAAGCTTTCTTT.

The CDR3 region is CASSPGTSSHSYNEQFF. CDR3 nucleotide sequence: TGTGCCAGCAGTCCCGGGACTAGTTCCCACTCCTACAATGAGCAGTTCTTC. The V gene is TRBV6-1, the J gene TRBJ2-1; the match to TRBD2 covers 8 bases. Losses at the gene ends were 5 bases for V and 0 bases for J; bases not matched to a gene: 9. Germline V CDR1 and CDR2: MNHNS, SASEGT. The CDR3 has 17 residues.

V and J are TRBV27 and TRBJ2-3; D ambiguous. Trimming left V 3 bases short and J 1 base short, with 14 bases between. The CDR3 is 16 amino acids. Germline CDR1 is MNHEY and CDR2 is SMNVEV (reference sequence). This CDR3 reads CASSFRGGSGTDTQYF. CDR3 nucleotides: TGTGCCAGCAGTTTCCGAGGTGGGTCTGGCACAGATACGCAGTATTTT.

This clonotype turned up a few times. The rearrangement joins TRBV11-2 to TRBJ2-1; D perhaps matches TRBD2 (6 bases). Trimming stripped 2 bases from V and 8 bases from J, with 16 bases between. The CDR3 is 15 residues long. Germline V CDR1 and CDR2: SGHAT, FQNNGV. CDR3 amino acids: CASSLPLRRDYEQFF. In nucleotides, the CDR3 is TGTGCCAGCAGCTTACCATTAAGGAGGGACTATGAGCAGTTCTTC.

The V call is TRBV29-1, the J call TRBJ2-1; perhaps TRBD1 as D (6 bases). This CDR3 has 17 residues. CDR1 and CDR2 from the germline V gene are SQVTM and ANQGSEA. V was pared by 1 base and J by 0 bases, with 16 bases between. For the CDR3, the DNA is TGCAGCGTTGAAGTCCTCCTGGGGGCGAGCTCCTACAATGAGCAGTTCTTC. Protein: CSVEVLLGASSYNEQFF.

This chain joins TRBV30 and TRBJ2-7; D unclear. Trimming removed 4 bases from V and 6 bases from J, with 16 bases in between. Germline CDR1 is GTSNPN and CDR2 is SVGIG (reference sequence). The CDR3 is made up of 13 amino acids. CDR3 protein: CAWTTNLPGEQYF. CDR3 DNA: TGTGCCTGGACGACCAATCTACCGGGCGAGCAGTACTTC.

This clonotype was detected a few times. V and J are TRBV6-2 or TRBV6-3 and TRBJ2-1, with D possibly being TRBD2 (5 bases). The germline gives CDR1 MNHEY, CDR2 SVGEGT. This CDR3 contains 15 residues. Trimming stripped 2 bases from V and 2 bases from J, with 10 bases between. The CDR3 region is CASSYASWAYNEQFF. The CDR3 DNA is TGTGCCAGCAGTTACGCTAGCTGGGCCTACAATGAGCAGTTCTTC.

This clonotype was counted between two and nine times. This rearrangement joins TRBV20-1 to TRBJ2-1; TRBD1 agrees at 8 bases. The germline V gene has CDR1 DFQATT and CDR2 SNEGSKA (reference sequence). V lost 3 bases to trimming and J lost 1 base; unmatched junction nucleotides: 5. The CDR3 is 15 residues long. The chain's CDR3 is CSARDRAYSYNEQFF. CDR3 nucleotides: TGCAGTGCTAGGGACAGGGCATATTCCTACAATGAGCAGTTCTTC.

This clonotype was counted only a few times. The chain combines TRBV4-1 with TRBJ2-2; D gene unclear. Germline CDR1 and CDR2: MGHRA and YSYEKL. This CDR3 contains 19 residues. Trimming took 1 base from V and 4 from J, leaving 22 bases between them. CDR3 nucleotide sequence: TGCGCCAGCAGCCAAGTCAGTTGGAGCCCGGCCCCGGGCACCGGGGAGCTGTTTTTT. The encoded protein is CASSQVSWSPAPGTGELFF.

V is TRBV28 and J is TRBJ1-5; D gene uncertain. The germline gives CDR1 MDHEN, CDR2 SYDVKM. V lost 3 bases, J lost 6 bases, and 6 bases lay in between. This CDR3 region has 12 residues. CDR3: CASSFLPQPQHF. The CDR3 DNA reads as TGTGCCAGCAGTTTTCTTCCTCAGCCCCAGCATTTT.

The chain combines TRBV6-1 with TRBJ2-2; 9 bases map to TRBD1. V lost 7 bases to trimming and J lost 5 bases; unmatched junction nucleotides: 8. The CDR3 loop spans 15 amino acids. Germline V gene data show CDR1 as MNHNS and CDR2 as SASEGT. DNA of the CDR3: TGTGCCAGCAATCGGGACAGGGTGGGGACCGGGGAGCTGTTTTTT. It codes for CASNRDRVGTGELFF.

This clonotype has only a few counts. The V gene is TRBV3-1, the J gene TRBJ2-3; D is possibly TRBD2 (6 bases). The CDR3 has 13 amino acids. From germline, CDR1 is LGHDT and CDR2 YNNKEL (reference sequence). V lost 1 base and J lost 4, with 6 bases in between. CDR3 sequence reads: CASSQVAADTQYF. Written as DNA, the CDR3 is TGTGCCAGCAGCCAAGTAGCGGCAGATACGCAGTATTTT.

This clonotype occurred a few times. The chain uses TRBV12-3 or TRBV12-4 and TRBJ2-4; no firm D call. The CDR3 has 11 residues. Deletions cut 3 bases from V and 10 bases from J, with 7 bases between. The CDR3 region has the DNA TGTGCCAGCAGTTTCGTGGGGATTCAGTACTTC. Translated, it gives CASSFVGIQYF.

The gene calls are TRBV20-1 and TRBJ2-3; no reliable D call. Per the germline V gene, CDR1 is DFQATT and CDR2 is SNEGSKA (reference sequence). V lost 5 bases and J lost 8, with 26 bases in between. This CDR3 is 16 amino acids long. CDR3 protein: CSASPLALPIQLTQYF. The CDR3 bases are TGCAGTGCTTCCCCCTTAGCCCTTCCAATCCAACTTACGCAGTATTTT.

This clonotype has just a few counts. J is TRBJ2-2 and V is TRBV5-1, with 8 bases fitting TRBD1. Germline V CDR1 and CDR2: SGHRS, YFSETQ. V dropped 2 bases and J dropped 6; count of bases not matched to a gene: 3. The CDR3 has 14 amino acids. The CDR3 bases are TGCGCCAGCAGCTTACAGGGGGGCGCCGGGGAGCTGTTTTTT. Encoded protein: CASSLQGGAGELFF.

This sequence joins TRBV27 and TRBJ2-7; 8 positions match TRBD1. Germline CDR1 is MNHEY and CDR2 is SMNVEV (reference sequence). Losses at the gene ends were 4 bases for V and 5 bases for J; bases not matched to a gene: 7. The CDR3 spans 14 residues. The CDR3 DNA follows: TGTGCCAGCAGTTGGGACAGGCGGTCCCACGAGCAGTACTTC. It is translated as CASSWDRRSHEQYF.

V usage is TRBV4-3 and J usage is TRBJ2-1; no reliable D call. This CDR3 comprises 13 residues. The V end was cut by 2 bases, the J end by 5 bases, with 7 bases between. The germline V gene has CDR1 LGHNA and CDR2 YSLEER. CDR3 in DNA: TGCGCCAGCAGCCAATGGTACAACAATGAGCAGTTCTTC. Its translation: CASSQWYNNEQFF.

The CDR3 DNA is TGTGCCAGCAGTCGACTAGCGGGGACTTTCACAGATACGCAGTATTTT. This codes for CASSRLAGTFTDTQYF. The chain couples TRBV12-3 or TRBV12-4 to TRBJ2-3; 11 bases map to TRBD2. The CDR3 runs to 16 residues. V dropped 5 bases and J dropped 2; count of bases not matched to a gene: 6.

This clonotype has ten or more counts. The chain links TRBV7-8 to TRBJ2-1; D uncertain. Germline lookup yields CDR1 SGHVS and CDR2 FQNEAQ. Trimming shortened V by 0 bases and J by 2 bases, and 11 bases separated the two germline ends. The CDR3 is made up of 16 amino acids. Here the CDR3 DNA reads TGTGCCAGCAGCTTAGCGTTCAGAGGAACCTACAATGAGCAGTTCTTC. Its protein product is CASSLAFRGTYNEQFF.

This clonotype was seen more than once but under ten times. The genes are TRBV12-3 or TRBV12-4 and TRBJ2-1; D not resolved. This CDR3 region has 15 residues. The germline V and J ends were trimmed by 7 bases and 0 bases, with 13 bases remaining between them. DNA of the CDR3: TGTGCCAGCAACAACCCAAACCTCTCCTACAATGAGCAGTTCTTC. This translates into CASNNPNLSYNEQFF.

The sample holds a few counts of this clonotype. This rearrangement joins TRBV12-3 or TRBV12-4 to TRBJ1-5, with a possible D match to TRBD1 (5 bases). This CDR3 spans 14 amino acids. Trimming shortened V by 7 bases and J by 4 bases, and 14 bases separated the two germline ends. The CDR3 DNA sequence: TGTGCCAGCACCCAACAGGACACGAATCAGCCCCAGCATTTT. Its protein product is CASTQQDTNQPQHF.